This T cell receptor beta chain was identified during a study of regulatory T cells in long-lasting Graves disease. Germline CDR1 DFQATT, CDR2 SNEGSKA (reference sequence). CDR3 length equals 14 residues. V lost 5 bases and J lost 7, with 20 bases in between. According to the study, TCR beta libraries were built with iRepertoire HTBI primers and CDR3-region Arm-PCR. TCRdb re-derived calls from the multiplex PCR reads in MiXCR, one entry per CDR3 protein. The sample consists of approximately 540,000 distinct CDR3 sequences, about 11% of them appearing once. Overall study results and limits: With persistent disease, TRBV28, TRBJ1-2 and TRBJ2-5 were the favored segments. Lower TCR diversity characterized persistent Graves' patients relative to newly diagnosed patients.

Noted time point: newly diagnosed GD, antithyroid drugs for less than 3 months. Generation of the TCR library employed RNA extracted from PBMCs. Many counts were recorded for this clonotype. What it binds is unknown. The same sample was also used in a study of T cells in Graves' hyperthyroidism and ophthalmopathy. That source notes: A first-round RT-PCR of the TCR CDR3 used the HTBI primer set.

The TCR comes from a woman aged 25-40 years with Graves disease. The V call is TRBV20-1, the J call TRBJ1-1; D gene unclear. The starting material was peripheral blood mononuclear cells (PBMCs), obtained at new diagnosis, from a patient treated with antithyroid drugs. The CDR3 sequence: CSALDPSSVGEAFF. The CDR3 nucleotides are TGCAGTGCTTTGGACCCGTCTTCCGTGGGTGAAGCTTTCTTT.